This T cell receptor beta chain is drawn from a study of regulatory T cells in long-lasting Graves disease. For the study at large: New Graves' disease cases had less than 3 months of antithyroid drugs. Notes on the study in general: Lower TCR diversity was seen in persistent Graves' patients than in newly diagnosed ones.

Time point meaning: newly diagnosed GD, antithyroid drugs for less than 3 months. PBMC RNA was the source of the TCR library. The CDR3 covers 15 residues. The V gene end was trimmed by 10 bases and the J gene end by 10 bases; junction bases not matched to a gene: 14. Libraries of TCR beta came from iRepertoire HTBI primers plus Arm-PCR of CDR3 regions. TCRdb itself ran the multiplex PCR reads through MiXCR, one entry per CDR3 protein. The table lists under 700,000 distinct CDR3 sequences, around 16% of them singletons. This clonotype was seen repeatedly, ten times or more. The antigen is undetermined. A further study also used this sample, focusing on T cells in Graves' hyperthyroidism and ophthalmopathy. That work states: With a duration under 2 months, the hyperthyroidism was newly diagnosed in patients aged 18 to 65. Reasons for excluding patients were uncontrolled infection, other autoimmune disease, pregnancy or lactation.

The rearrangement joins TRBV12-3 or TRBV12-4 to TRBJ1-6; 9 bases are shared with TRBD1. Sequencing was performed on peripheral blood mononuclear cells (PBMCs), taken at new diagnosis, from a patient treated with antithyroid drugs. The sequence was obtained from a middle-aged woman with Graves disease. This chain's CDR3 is CATSPLGQGNSPLHF. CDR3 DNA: TGTGCCACCTCTCCTTTGGGACAGGGTAACTCACCCCTCCACTTT.